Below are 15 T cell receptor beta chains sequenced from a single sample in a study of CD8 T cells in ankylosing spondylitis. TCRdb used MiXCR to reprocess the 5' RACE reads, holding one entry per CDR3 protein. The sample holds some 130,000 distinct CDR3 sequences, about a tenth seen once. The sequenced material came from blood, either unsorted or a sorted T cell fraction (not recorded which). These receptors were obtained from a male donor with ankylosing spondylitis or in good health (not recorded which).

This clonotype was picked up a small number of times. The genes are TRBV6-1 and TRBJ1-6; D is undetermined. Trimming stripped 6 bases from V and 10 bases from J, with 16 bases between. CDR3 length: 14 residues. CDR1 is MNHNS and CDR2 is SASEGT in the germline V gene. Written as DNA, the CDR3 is TGTGCCAGCAGCCACGACATGACCGGATCACCCCTCCACTTT. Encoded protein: CASSHDMTGSPLHF.

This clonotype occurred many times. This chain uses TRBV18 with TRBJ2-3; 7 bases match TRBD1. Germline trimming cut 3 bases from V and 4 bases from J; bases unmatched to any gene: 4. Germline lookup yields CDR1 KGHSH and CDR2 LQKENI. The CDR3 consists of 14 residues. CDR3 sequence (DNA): TGTGCCAGCTCACCCCGGGACAGAGCAGATACGCAGTATTTT. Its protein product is CASSPRDRADTQYF.

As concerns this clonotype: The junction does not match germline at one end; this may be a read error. The CDR3 loop is CASSQDTDTQYF. In nucleotides, the CDR3 is TGCGCCAGCAGTCAAGACACAGATACCCAGTATTTT. This sequence joins TRBV23-1 and TRBJ2-3, with D hard to call. TRBV23-1 is filed as an ORF, its function uncertain. The CDR3 runs 12 residues.

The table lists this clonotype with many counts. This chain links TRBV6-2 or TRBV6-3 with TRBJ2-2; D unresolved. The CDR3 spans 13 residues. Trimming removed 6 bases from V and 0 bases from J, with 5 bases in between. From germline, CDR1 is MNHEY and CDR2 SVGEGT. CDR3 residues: CASRGTNTGELFF. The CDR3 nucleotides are TGTGCCAGCAGGGGAACGAACACCGGGGAGCTGTTTTTT.

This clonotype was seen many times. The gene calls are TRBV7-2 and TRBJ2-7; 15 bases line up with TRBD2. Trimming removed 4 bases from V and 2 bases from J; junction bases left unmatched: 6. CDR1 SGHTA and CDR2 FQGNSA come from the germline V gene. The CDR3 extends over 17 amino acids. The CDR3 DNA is TGTGCCAGCAGCTCCTTGGGACTAGCGGGAGGTACCTACGAGCAGTACTTC. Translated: CASSSLGLAGGTYEQYF.

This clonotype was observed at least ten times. CDR3 in DNA: TGTGCCAGCAGCCCCGGGACAGCCCAAGAGACCCAGTACTTC. Translation gives CASSPGTAQETQYF. The chain is built from TRBV7-9 and TRBJ2-5; 7 bases line up with TRBD1. The CDR3 loop spans 14 amino acids. V gave up 5 bases and J gave up 1 base; unmatched junction bases: 4. Germline V lookup: CDR1 SEHNR, CDR2 FQNEAQ (reference sequence).

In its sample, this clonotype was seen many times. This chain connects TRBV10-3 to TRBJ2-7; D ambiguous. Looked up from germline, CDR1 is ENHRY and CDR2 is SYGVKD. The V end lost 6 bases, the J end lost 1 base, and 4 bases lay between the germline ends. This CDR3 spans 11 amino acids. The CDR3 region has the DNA TGTGCCATCAGAGGTTCCTACGAGCAGTACTTC. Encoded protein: CAIRGSYEQYF.

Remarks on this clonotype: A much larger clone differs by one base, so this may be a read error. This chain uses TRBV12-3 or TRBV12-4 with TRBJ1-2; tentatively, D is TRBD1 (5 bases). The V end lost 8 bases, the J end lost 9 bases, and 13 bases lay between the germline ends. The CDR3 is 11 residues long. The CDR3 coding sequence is TGTGCCAGCGGACGAGGGGAGAGCTACACCTTC. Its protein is CASGRGESYTF.

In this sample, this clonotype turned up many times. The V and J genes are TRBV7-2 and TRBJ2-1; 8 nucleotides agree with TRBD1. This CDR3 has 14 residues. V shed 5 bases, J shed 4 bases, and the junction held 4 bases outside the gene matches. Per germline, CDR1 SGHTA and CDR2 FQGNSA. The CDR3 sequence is CASSGQGYYNEQFF. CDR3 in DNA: TGTGCCAGCAGCGGACAGGGATATTACAATGAGCAGTTCTTC.

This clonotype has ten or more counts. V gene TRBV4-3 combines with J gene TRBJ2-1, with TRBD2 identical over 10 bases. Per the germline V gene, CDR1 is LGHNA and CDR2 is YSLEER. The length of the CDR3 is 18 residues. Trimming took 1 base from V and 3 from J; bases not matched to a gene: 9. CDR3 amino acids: CASSQGPGLASNYNEQFF. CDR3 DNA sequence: TGCGCCAGCAGCCAAGGCCCGGGACTAGCGAGCAACTACAATGAGCAGTTCTTC.

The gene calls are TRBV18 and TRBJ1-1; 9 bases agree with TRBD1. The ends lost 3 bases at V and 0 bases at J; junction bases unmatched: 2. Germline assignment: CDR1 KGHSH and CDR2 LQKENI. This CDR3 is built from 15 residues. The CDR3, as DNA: TGTGCCAGCTCACCGGGACAGGGAATGAACACTGAAGCTTTCTTT. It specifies CASSPGQGMNTEAFF.

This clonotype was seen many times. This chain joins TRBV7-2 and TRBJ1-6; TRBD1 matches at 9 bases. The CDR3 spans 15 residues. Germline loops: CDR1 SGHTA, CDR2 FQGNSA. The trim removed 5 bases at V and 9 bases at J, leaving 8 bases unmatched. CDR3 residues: CASSNRGPISSPLHF. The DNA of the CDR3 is TGTGCCAGCAGCAACAGGGGGCCCATTAGTTCACCCCTCCACTTT.

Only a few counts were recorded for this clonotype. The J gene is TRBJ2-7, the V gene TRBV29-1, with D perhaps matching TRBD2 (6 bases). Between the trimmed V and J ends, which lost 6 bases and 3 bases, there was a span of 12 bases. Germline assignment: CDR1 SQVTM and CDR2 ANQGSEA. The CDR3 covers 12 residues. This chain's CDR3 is CSVPGSGYEQYF. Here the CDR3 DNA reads TGCAGCGTCCCCGGGAGCGGCTACGAGCAGTACTTC.

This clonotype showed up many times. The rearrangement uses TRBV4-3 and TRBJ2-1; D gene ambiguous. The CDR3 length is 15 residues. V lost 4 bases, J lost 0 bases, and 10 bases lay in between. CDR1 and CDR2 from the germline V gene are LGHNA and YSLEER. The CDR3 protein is CASSPDWGSYNEQFF. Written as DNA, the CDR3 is TGCGCCAGCAGCCCCGATTGGGGCTCCTACAATGAGCAGTTCTTC.

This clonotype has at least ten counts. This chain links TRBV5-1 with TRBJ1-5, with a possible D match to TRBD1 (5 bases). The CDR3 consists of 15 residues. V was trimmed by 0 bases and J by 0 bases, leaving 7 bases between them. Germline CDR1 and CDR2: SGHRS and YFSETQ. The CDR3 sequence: CASSLATGSNQPQHF. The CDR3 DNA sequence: TGCGCCAGCAGCTTGGCCACAGGTAGCAATCAGCCCCAGCATTTT.